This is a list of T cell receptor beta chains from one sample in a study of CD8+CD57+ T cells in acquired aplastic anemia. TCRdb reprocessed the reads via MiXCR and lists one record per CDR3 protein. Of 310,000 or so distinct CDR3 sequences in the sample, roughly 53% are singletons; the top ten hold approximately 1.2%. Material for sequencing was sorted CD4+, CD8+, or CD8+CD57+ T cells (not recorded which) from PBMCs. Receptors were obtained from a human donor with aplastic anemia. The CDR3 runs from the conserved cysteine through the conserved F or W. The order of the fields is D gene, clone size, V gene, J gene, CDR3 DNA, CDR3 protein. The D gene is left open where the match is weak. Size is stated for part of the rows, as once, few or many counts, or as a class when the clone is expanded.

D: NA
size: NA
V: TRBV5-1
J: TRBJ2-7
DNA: TGCGCCAGCAGCTTGGGACAGCGCTACGAGCAGTACTTC
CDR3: CASSLGQRYEQYF

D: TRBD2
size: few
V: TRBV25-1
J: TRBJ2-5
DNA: TGTGCCAGCAGTCTTGGGGGGGGGGCCCAGTACTTC
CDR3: CASSLGGGAQYF

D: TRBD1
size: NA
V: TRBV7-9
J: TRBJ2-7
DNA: TGTGCCAGCAGCCCCCGGGACAGGGCACGGGGCGAGCAGTACTTC
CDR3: CASSPRDRARGEQYF

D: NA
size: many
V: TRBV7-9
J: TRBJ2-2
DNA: TGTGCCAGCAGCTTAAACGCTAGGTCCGGGGAGCTGTTTTTT
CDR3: CASSLNARSGELFF

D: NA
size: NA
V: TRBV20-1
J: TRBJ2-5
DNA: TGCAGTGCCAGCTCACCGAAAGCGGACGGGGAGACCCAGTACTTC
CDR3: CSASSPKADGETQYF

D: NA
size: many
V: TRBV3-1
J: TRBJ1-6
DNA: TGTGCCAGCAGCCAAGTGGAGAATAATTCACCCCTCCACTTT
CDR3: CASSQVENNSPLHF

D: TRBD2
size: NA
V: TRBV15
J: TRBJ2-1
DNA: TGTGCCACCAGCAGAGATACACTAGCGGTGAACAATGAGCAGTTCTTC
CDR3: CATSRDTLAVNNEQFF

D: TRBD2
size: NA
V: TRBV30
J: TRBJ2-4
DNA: TGTGCCTGGAGTGCTCATAGCGGGGAAAACATTCAGCACTTC
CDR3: CAWSAHSGENIQHF

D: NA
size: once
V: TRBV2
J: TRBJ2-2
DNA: TGTGCCAGCAGTGTCGATCCGGGGGCAAACGGGGAGCTGTTTTTT
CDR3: CASSVDPGANGELFF

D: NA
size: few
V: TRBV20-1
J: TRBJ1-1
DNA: TGCAGTGCTAGCAGGGGCAGGGGCACTGAAGCTTTCTTT
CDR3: CSASRGRGTEAFF

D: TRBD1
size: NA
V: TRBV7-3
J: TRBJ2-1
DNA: TGTGCCAGCAGCATCACCGCAGGGGGCAATGAGCAGTTCTTC
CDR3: CASSITAGGNEQFF

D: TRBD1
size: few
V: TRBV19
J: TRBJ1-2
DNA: TGTGCCAGTAGTATGTACAGGGGCCGACCCTATGGCTACACCTTC
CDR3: CASSMYRGRPYGYTF

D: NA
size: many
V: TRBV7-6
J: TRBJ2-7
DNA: TGTGCCAGCAGCCCCGGGCCCAACTACGAGCAGTACTTC
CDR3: CASSPGPNYEQYF

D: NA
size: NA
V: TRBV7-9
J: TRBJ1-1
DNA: TGTGCCAGCAGCTGGTCACAGTGGGACACTGAAGCTTTCTTT
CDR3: CASSWSQWDTEAFF

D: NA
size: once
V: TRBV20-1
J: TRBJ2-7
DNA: TGCAGTGCTAGAGATCGCAGGGGATTTTACGAGCAGTACTTC
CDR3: CSARDRRGFYEQYF

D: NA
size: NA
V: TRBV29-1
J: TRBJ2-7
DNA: TGCAGCGTTCTCGCTGTCTCCAGGAGCTCCTACGAGCAGTACTTC
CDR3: CSVLAVSRSSYEQYF

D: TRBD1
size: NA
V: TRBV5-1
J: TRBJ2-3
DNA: TGCGCCAGCAGCTTGGAAGGACAGGGCACAGATACGCAGTATTTT
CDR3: CASSLEGQGTDTQYF

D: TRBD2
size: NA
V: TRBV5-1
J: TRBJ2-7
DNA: TGCGCCAGCAGCCCCGAAGCTTCTAGCGGACCCTACGAGCAGTACTTC
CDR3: CASSPEASSGPYEQYF

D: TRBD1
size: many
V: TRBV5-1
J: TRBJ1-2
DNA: TGCGCCAGCAGCTTGGCGGGACAGAGCATCTATGGCTACACCTTC
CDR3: CASSLAGQSIYGYTF

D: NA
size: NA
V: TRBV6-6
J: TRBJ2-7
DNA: TGTGCCTGCGGGCAGGCCTACGAGCAGTACTTC
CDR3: CACGQAYEQYF

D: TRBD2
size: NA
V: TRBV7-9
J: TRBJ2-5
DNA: TGTGCCAGCAGCTTAGGGAGAGTGACTAGCGGGAGGGCCTCAGAGACCCAGTACTTC
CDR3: CASSLGRVTSGRASETQYF

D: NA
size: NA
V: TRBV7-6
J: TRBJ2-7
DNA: TGTGCCAGCAGCTTAGTTAACCTGGGGGAGCAGTACTTC
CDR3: CASSLVNLGEQYF

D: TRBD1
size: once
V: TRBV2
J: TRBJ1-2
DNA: TGTGCCAGCAGTGTTTTTAGGACAGGTTCCAATGGCTACACCTTC
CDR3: CASSVFRTGSNGYTF

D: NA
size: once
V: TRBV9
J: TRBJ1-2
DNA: TGTGCCAGCAGCCAAGGTATGGGGAGTTATGGCTACACCTTC
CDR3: CASSQGMGSYGYTF

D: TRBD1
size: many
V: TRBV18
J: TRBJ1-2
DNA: TGTGCCAGCAGACCTCGGTCAGGGGGCAATGGCTACACCTTC
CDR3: CASRPRSGGNGYTF

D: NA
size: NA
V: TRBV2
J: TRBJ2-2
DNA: TGTGCCAGCAGATCTTGGGGACCCGGGGAGCTGTTTTTT
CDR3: CASRSWGPGELFF

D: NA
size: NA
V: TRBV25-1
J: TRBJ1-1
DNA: TGTGCCAGCAGAGATTTGCCCAACACTGAAGCTTTCTTT
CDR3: CASRDLPNTEAFF

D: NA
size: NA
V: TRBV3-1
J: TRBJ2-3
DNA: TGTGCCGGCAGCCAACAGGGATTAAACACAGATACGCAGTATTTT
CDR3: CAGSQQGLNTDTQYF

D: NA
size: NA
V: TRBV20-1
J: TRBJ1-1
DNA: TGCAGTGCTAGAGACGGAGGTATGAACACTGAAGCTTTCTTT
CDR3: CSARDGGMNTEAFF

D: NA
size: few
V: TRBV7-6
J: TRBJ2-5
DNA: TGTGCCAGCACTAGGGGGGGAGCCCAGAAAGAGACCCAGTACTTC
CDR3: CASTRGGAQKETQYF

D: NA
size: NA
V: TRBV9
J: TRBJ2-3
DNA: TGTGCCAGCACCCCGCTCGCTGGCCCAGATACGCAGTATTTT
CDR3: CASTPLAGPDTQYF

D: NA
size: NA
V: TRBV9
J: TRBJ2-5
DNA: TGTGCCAGCAGCGTAGGAGGCGGACCAAAAGAGACCCAGTACTTC
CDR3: CASSVGGGPKETQYF

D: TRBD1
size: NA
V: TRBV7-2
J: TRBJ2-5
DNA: TGTGCCAGCAGCTACCAAGGGGGCCGGGAGACCCAGTACTTC
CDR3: CASSYQGGRETQYF

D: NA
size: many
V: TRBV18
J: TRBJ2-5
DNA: TGTGCCAGCTCACCATACGGGGCCCAAGAGACCCAGTACTTC
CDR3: CASSPYGAQETQYF

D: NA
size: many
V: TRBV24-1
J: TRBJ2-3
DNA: TGTGCCACCAGTGATTTTACAGTTAGCACAGATACGCAGTATTTT
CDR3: CATSDFTVSTDTQYF

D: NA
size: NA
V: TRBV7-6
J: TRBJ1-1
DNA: TGTGCCAGCAGCTGGACGGGGAACACTGAAGCTTTCTTT
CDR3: CASSWTGNTEAFF

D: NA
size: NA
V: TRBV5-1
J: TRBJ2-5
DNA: TGCGCCAGCAGCCCCAGACCTGGTAAAGGGGAGACCCAGTACTTC
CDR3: CASSPRPGKGETQYF